Below, 18 T cell receptor beta chains from the same sample are listed, as sequenced in a study of blood T cell repertoires in COVID-19. This table comes from immunoSEQ multiplex PCR, and its TCRdb copy is limited to in-frame clones, with some not included. The table has some 250,000 clones, 80% to 90% seen once. Sequencing was carried out using PBMCs or T cells enriched from blood (not recorded which). These receptors originate from a woman aged 45-65 years who had recovered from COVID-19.

CDR3 DNA sequence: TGTGCCAGCAGATTACCCGCGGGAAGGCAGTTCTTC. This sequence encodes CASRLPAGRQFF. This chain uses TRBV27 with TRBJ2-1; D might be TRBD2 (6 bases). V lost 6 bases and J 12 bases, leaving 15 bases between the germline ends. The CDR3 totals 12 residues. CDR1 MNHEY and CDR2 SMNVEV come from the germline V gene (reference sequence).

Concerning this clone itself: Germline is not matched at one junction end, which may reflect a read error. The chain joins TRBV6-5 to TRBJ2-1, with 11 positions matching TRBD1. CDR1 is MNHEY and CDR2 is SVGAGI in the germline V gene. This CDR3 spans 12 amino acids. Here the CDR3 reads CASSHGDRGSLF. The CDR3 DNA reads TGTGCCAGCAGCCACGGGGACAGGGGGAGTCTCTTC.

This clone has more than one count but fewer than ten. The rearrangement links TRBV30 to TRBJ1-2; D uncertain. The germline CDR1 and CDR2 sequences are GTSNPN and SVGIG (reference sequence). The CDR3 consists of 11 residues. Trimming removed 2 bases from V and 10 bases from J, with 11 bases in between. The CDR3 sequence: CAWSPLVHYTF. In DNA form, the CDR3 reads TGTGCCTGGAGTCCCCTAGTTCACTACACCTTC.

The chain has TRBV24-1 and TRBJ2-1, with TRBD1 matching 9 bases. CDR3 length: 17 residues. V shed 3 bases and J 0 bases; nucleotides not matched to a gene: 5. CDR1 is KGHDR, CDR2 SFDVKD, per germline. The CDR3 DNA reads as TGTGCCACCAGTGATCGGGACAGGGCTAGCTCCTACAATGAGCAGTTCTTC. Translated: CATSDRDRASSYNEQFF.

The V call is TRBV5-1, the J call TRBJ1-1; tentatively, D is TRBD1 (5 bases). Germline V lookup: CDR1 SGHRS, CDR2 YFSETQ. This CDR3 spans 13 amino acids. V dropped 7 bases and J dropped 1 base, with 11 bases sitting between them. For the CDR3, the DNA is TGCGCCAGCGGCAGGGTGGGGAACACTGAAGCTTTCTTT. Translating gives CASGRVGNTEAFF. Full variable domain (rest looked up from reference TRBV5-1 and TRBJ1-1): KAGVTQTPRYLIKTRGQQVTLSCSPISGHRSVSWYQQTPGQGLQFLFEYFSETQRNKGNFPGRFSGRQFSNSRSEMNVSTLELGDSALYLCASGRVGNTEAFFGQGTRLTVV.

This clone appeared once. The V gene is TRBV5-1, the J gene TRBJ1-4; tentative D call: TRBD1 (5 bases). The CDR3 loop spans 14 amino acids. The V end was cut by 5 bases, the J end by 7 bases, with 15 bases between. Looked up from germline, CDR1 is SGHRS and CDR2 is YFSETQ. CDR3 residues: CASSFAGPAEKLFF. The CDR3 DNA is TGCGCCAGCAGTTTCGCGGGGCCGGCTGAAAAACTGTTTTTT. Supplemented by reference TRBV5-1 and TRBJ1-4, the full variable domain reads KAGVTQTPRYLIKTRGQQVTLSCSPISGHRSVSWYQQTPGQGLQFLFEYFSETQRNKGNFPGRFSGRQFSNSRSEMNVSTLELGDSALYLCASSFAGPAEKLFFGSGTQLSVL.

This rearrangement joins TRBV2 to TRBJ1-5, with 8 positions matching TRBD1. V shed 5 bases, J shed 2 bases, and the junction held 8 bases outside the gene matches. The CDR3 extends over 16 amino acids. In germline, CDR1 is SNHLY, CDR2 FYNNEI. CDR3 coding DNA: TGTGCCAGCAGTACCCAGGGGGCTAGGGGCAATCAGCCCCAGCATTTT. It encodes CASSTQGARGNQPQHF.

The genes are TRBV4-1 and TRBJ1-4; possible D gene TRBD1, 6 bases. In germline, CDR1 is MGHRA, CDR2 YSYEKL. V was trimmed by 5 bases and J by 0 bases, leaving 22 bases between them. This CDR3 has 19 amino acids. This CDR3 is CASSGETDSIAPTNEKLFF. CDR3 sequence (DNA): TGCGCCAGCAGCGGAGAGACGGACAGCATAGCCCCAACTAATGAAAAACTGTTTTTT.

This sequence joins TRBV5-1 and TRBJ2-7, with D possibly matching TRBD1 (6 bases). Germline V gives CDR1 SGHRS, CDR2 YFSETQ. The germline V and J ends were trimmed by 5 bases and 4 bases, with 13 bases remaining between them. This CDR3 is built from 13 residues. The DNA for the CDR3 is TGCGCCAGCAGGAGACAGGAGACTTACGAGCAGTACTTC. The encoded protein is CASRRQETYEQYF.

The chain combines TRBV6-6 with TRBJ2-5; 10 bases map to TRBD2. V lost 2 bases, J lost 4 bases, and 4 bases stayed unmatched. The CDR3 consists of 15 residues. Germline assignment: CDR1 MNHNY and CDR2 SVGAGI (reference sequence). Here the CDR3 reads CASSYQRGGVETQYF. The CDR3 nucleotides are TGTGCCAGCAGTTACCAGCGGGGGGGAGTAGAGACCCAGTACTTC.

This chain links TRBV19 with TRBJ2-1; 7 nucleotides align to TRBD2. V gave up 7 bases and J gave up 2 bases; unmatched junction bases: 14. The CDR3 totals 17 residues. CDR1 and CDR2 from the germline V gene are LNHDA and SQIVND (reference sequence). CDR3 sequence: CASTPLASGATYNEQFF. The CDR3 coding sequence is TGTGCCAGTACCCCTCTGGCTAGCGGAGCTACCTACAATGAGCAGTTCTTC.

The chain employs TRBV5-5 and TRBJ2-7; 8 bases line up with TRBD2. CDR1 is SGHKS, CDR2 YYEKEE, per germline (reference sequence). V was pared by 1 base and J by 4 bases, with 1 base of the junction left unmatched. The CDR3 loop spans 13 amino acids. The chain's CDR3 is CASSLTSGYEQYF. The CDR3, as DNA: TGTGCCAGCAGCTTGACTAGCGGTTACGAGCAGTACTTC.

The count of this clone is one. The chain employs TRBV14 and TRBJ1-1; D call uncertain. This CDR3 is 15 amino acids long. V shed 0 bases and J shed 4 bases, with 12 bases lying between them. CDR1 is SGHDN and CDR2 is FVKESK in the germline V gene. The CDR3 bases are TGTGCCAGCAGCCAAGATAACCCGGGTATCACTGAAGCTTTCTTT. As protein: CASSQDNPGITEAFF.

The genes are TRBV28 and TRBJ2-7; TRBD2 agrees at 8 bases. V lost 4 bases, J lost 3 bases, and 11 bases stayed unmatched. Germline V gives CDR1 MDHEN, CDR2 SYDVKM. The CDR3 loop spans 16 amino acids. The chain's CDR3 is CASSSGGTRSLYEQYF. The CDR3 bases are TGTGCCAGCAGTTCGGGGGGGACCAGGTCGCTCTACGAGCAGTACTTC.

This chain uses TRBV4-1 with TRBJ2-2; D possibly corresponds to TRBD2 (7 bases). The CDR3 is 17 residues long. CDR1 is MGHRA and CDR2 is YSYEKL in the germline V gene. Trimming shortened V by 0 bases and J by 0 bases, and 11 bases separated the two germline ends. CDR3 amino acids: CASSQEGAGANTGELFF. In DNA, the CDR3 is TGCGCCAGCAGCCAAGAGGGGGCGGGGGCGAACACCGGGGAGCTGTTTTTT.

In this sample, this clone turned up once. The chain couples TRBV30 to TRBJ1-3, with D unresolved. The germline CDR1 and CDR2 sequences are GTSNPN and SVGIG (reference sequence). V was pared by 0 bases and J by 2 bases, with 8 bases between. This CDR3 has 14 residues. CDR3 region: CAWSVGGPGNTIYF. In DNA, the CDR3 is TGTGCCTGGAGTGTAGGAGGGCCTGGAAACACCATATATTTT.

The chain combines TRBV3-1 (or the pseudogene TRBV3-2) with TRBJ2-7; TRBD2 matches 10 bases. The CDR3 consists of 16 residues. Germline values: CDR1 LGHDT, CDR2 YNNKEL (reference sequence). The V and J ends lost 0 bases and 0 bases, in that order; junction bases with no gene match: 2. The CDR3 DNA reads TGTGCCAGCAGCCAAGATAGCGGGGGGCGCTCCTACGAGCAGTACTTC. Protein: CASSQDSGGRSYEQYF.

The chain recombines TRBV5-1 with TRBJ2-1; 11 nucleotides align to TRBD1. CDR1 is SGHRS, CDR2 YFSETQ, per germline. With V trimmed by 3 bases and J by 14 bases, 7 bases remained unmatched. The CDR3 runs to 13 residues. The CDR3, as DNA: TGCGCCAGCAGCTCGGGACAGGGGGTGATCGAGTTCTTC. Residues: CASSSGQGVIEFF. Full variable domain (missing parts from reference TRBV5-1 and TRBJ2-1): KAGVTQTPRYLIKTRGQQVTLSCSPISGHRSVSWYQQTPGQGLQFLFEYFSETQRNKGNFPGRFSGRQFSNSRSEMNVSTLELGDSALYLCASSSGQGVIEFFGPGTRLTVL.